Listed below are T cell receptor beta chains from one sample, sequenced in a study of spatial heterogeneity in lung cancer. A single record per CDR3 protein comes from TCRdb applying MiXCR to the 5' RACE reads. The repertoire holds about 56,000 distinct CDR3 sequences, with less than 10% as singletons. The starting material was PBMCs, obtained at surgery. These receptors were obtained from a female donor with early-stage non-small cell lung cancer. Each CDR3 is given with its conserved first and last residue. Fields, in order: V gene, clone size, CDR3 protein. Size values are once, few and many counts, or a class for expanded clones, and some rows have none.

V: TRBV20-1; size: NA; CDR3: CSARDFRGSGRGSPLHF
V: TRBV19; size: few; CDR3: CASSILTANTGELFF
V: TRBV7-6; size: medium-sized; CDR3: CASSLAYNEQFF
V: TRBV9; size: many; CDR3: CASSPRGGQRGIVGDEQFF
V: TRBV11-2; size: many; CDR3: CASSLGLNQPQHF
V: TRBV6-1; size: many; CDR3: CASKGWDNYNEQFF
V: TRBV7-8; size: few; CDR3: CASSLGQGNIQYF
V: TRBV12-3/TRBV12-4; size: NA; CDR3: CASSPPTGGLGTGELFF
V: TRBV6-1; size: few; CDR3: CASSEGPGSFYGYTF
V: TRBV4-2; size: NA; CDR3: CASSQTGGGPNYSYTF
V: TRBV6-2/TRBV6-3; size: NA; CDR3: CASSSGGTFNYGYTF
V: TRBV20-1; size: NA; CDR3: CSARAGPNQPQHF
V: TRBV28; size: many; CDR3: CASSFQVGTDTQYF
V: TRBV11-2; size: many; CDR3: CASSPSGSYTDTQYF
V: TRBV15; size: NA; CDR3: CATSRTVSGNTIYF
V: TRBV18; size: NA; CDR3: CASSPDRSSYEQYF
V: TRBV5-5; size: NA; CDR3: CASSLPLAANTGELFF
V: TRBV29-1; size: many; CDR3: CSASTGGDTEAFF
V: TRBV7-2; size: many; CDR3: CASSFPGGETQYF
V: TRBV20-1; size: NA; CDR3: CSARDRSGSVNEQFF
V: TRBV5-1; size: NA; CDR3: CASSISGTLSYEQYF
V: TRBV5-4; size: NA; CDR3: CASSLESSGGRETQYF
V: TRBV11-3; size: many; CDR3: CASSPRGGSTDTQYF
V: TRBV11-2; size: many; CDR3: CASSHLGDTLGNEQFF
V: TRBV20-1; size: few; CDR3: CSAWGPMNTEAFF
V: TRBV18; size: many; CDR3: CASSSEAGGTQYF